Below are 28 T cell receptor beta chains sequenced from a single sample in a study of blood T cell repertoires in COVID-19. Clones were read by immunoSEQ multiplex PCR, and TCRdb kept only the in-frame ones, dropping some. Of hundreds of thousands of clones detected, 83% appear once; the ten largest clones hold about 4.8%. The sample consisted of PBMCs or T cells enriched from blood (not recorded which). These receptors were obtained from a woman aged 45-65 years who had been exposed to COVID-19.

The gene calls are TRBV27 and TRBJ1-2; D uncertain. V was trimmed by 4 bases and J by 0 bases, leaving 12 bases between them. The CDR3 is 15 amino acids. From germline, CDR1 is MNHEY and CDR2 SMNVEV (reference sequence). In DNA form, the CDR3 reads TGTGCCAGCAGTTCAACGAGGGTCTCTAACTATGGCTACACCTTC. Translated: CASSSTRVSNYGYTF.

CDR3 in amino acids: CASRMDGLAGGGGTQYF. CDR3 nucleotides: TGTGCCAGCAGAATGGATGGACTAGCGGGGGGAGGTGGGACCCAGTACTTC. This chain connects TRBV2 to TRBJ2-5, with 14 nucleotides matching TRBD2. Germline V lookup: CDR1 SNHLY, CDR2 FYNNEI. This CDR3 has 17 amino acids. V trimming: 6 bases; J trimming: 7 bases; junction bases outside the gene matches: 13. Looking up the rest from reference TRBV2 and TRBJ2-5 gives the full variable domain: EPEVTQTPSHQVTQMGQEVILRCVPISNHLYFYWYRQILGQKVEFLVSFYNNEISEKSEIFDDQFSVERPDGSNFTLKIRSTKLEDSAMYFCASRMDGLAGGGGTQYFGPGTRLLVL.

The rearrangement joins TRBV6-1 to TRBJ2-3; maybe TRBD2 (6 bases). The germline gives CDR1 MNHNS, CDR2 SASEGT. V was trimmed by 2 bases and J by 4 bases, leaving 16 bases between them. The CDR3 covers 16 residues. CDR3 amino acids: CASSEFVGGSSDTQYF. CDR3 in DNA: TGTGCCAGCAGTGAATTCGTGGGGGGTTCGTCAGATACGCAGTATTTT.

This rearrangement joins TRBV28 to TRBJ1-1, with unresolved D. Germline V gene lookup returns CDR1 MDHEN and CDR2 SYDVKM. The CDR3 has 14 residues. V gave up 6 bases and J gave up 5 bases, with 16 bases separating them. The CDR3 loop is CASSPRRVRTEAFF. The DNA of the CDR3 is TGTGCCAGCAGCCCCAGGAGGGTGAGGACTGAAGCTTTCTTT. Full variable domain (outside the CDR3, taken from reference TRBV28 and TRBJ1-1): DVKVTQSSRYLVKRTGEKVFLECVQDMDHENMFWYRQDPGLGLRLIYFSYDVKMKEKGDIPEGYSVSREKKERFSLILESASTNQTSMYLCASSPRRVRTEAFFGQGTRLTVV.

The CDR3 loop reads CASTRETGANVLTF. The CDR3 DNA reads TGCGCCAGCACACGGGAAACTGGGGCCAACGTCCTGACTTTC. The chain carries TRBV5-1 and TRBJ2-6; maybe TRBD2 (5 bases). The length of the CDR3 is 14 residues. CDR1 and CDR2 from the germline V gene are SGHRS and YFSETQ. V lost 6 bases and J 2 bases, leaving 9 bases between the germline ends.

This rearrangement joins TRBV13 to TRBJ2-2, with TRBD2 as a possible D gene (7 bases). V lost 5 bases and J lost 6, with 19 bases in between. In germline, CDR1 is PRHDT, CDR2 FYEKMQ (reference sequence). The CDR3 runs to 16 residues. This CDR3 reads CASSPPAGARAGELFF. CDR3 nucleotide sequence: TGTGCCAGCAGCCCTCCGGCGGGGGCTCGGGCCGGGGAGCTGTTTTTT.

This sequence joins TRBV5-6 and TRBJ2-2; TRBD1 might be the D (6 bases). Trimming removed 3 bases from V and 5 bases from J, with 11 bases in between. Germline V gene sequence: CDR1 SGHDT, CDR2 YYEEEE. CDR3 size: 14 residues. The CDR3 coding sequence is TGTGCCAGCAGCTACGGGACACCTACCGGGGAGCTGTTTTTT. This sequence encodes CASSYGTPTGELFF. Full variable domain (missing parts from reference TRBV5-6 and TRBJ2-2): DAGVTQSPTHLIKTRGQQVTLRCSPKSGHDTVSWYQQALGQGPQFIFQYYEEEERQRGNFPDRFSGHQFPNYSSELNVNALLLGDSALYLCASSYGTPTGELFFGEGSRLTVL.

This rearrangement joins TRBV2 to TRBJ2-1, with D tentatively TRBD1 (5 bases). V dropped 6 bases and J dropped 7 bases, with 13 bases sitting between them. Per the germline V gene, CDR1 is SNHLY and CDR2 is FYNNEI. This CDR3 comprises 13 residues. The CDR3 spells CASSQPDRNEQFF. DNA for the CDR3: TGTGCCAGCAGCCAACCCGACAGAAATGAGCAGTTCTTC.

The V gene is TRBV5-4, the J gene TRBJ1-2; TRBD1 agrees at 8 bases. The CDR3 covers 14 residues. The ends lost 3 bases at V and 8 bases at J; junction bases unmatched: 9. Germline-derived CDR1 and CDR2 are SGHNT and YYREEE (reference sequence). Here the CDR3 reads CASSWTGRSRGYTF. The CDR3 DNA reads TGTGCCAGCAGCTGGACAGGGAGGTCTCGGGGCTACACCTTC.

The rearrangement uses TRBV28 and TRBJ1-1; 11 bases agree with TRBD1. Per germline, CDR1 MDHEN and CDR2 SYDVKM. V lost 7 bases to trimming and J lost 1 base; unmatched junction nucleotides: 5. CDR3 length: 15 amino acids. CDR3 sequence (DNA): TGTGCCAGCACGGGACAGGGGGTTTGGAACACTGAAGCTTTCTTT. Protein sequence: CASTGQGVWNTEAFF.

V gene TRBV24-1 combines with J gene TRBJ1-4; 7 bases line up with TRBD1. Trimming at V came to 2 bases and at J to 7 bases, leaving 3 bases not matched to a gene. The CDR3 has 14 amino acids. CDR1 is KGHDR, CDR2 SFDVKD, per germline. In DNA form, the CDR3 reads TGTGCCACCAGTGATTCGGGACAGCCTGAAAAACTGTTTTTT. Protein: CATSDSGQPEKLFF.

The chain is built from TRBV7-8 and TRBJ1-2; 12 nucleotides agree with TRBD1. V shed 1 base and J 8 bases; nucleotides not matched to a gene: 8. The CDR3 has 16 amino acids. CDR1 and CDR2 (germline): SGHVS, FQNEAQ. Written as DNA, the CDR3 is TGTGCCAGCAGCTTAGGGACGGGACAGGGGGCGGAAGGCTACACCTTC. This encodes CASSLGTGQGAEGYTF.

This chain connects TRBV12-3 or TRBV12-4 to TRBJ1-6; D not certain. The CDR3 has 13 amino acids. Trimming pared 2 bases from V and 7 bases from J, leaving 6 bases between. The CDR3 DNA follows: TGTGCCAGCAGTTTAAACGGGAATTCACCCCTCCACTTT. It translates to CASSLNGNSPLHF.

The V gene is TRBV10-3, the J gene TRBJ1-1, with D possibly matching TRBD1 (5 bases). Between the trimmed V and J ends, which lost 2 bases and 4 bases, there was a span of 14 bases. This CDR3 is 15 amino acids long. Per the germline V gene, CDR1 is ENHRY and CDR2 is SYGVKD. CDR3 bases: TGTGCCATCAGTGAGCCGGGGCGGGGCCCCACTGAAGCTTTCTTT. Translation: CAISEPGRGPTEAFF.

The chain couples TRBV28 to TRBJ1-5; 9 nucleotides align to TRBD1. The CDR3 has 13 residues. Germline loops: CDR1 MDHEN, CDR2 SYDVKM. CDR3 sequence (DNA): TGTGCTTCGTGGGGACAGGGCCGGCAGCCCCAGCATTTT. It translates to CASWGQGRQPQHF. Looking up the rest from reference TRBV28 and TRBJ1-5 gives the full variable domain: DVKVTQSSRYLVKRTGEKVFLECVQDMDHENMFWYRQDPGLGLRLIYFSYDVKMKEKGDIPEGYSVSREKKERFSLILESASTNQTSMYLCASWGQGRQPQHFGDGTRLSIL.

The gene calls are TRBV5-8 and TRBJ2-5, with 9 bases aligning to TRBD2. The V segment lost 5 bases and the J segment 1 base; nucleotides outside the gene matches: 0. The germline V gene encodes CDR1 SGHTS and CDR2 YDEGEE. This CDR3 is 13 amino acids long. The CDR3 region is CASRTSGQETQYF. The CDR3 bases are TGTGCCAGCAGGACTAGCGGCCAAGAGACCCAGTACTTC.

The CDR3 DNA sequence: TGTGCCAGCAGCACCTCTAGCGGGAGCAATGAGCAGTTCTTC. Protein sequence: CASSTSSGSNEQFF. The chain joins TRBV7-2 to TRBJ2-1; TRBD2 aligns across 10 bases. CDR1 and CDR2 from the germline V gene are SGHTA and FQGNSA. This CDR3 contains 14 residues. The J segment lost 6 bases and the V segment lost 5 bases, leaving 4 bases of the junction unmatched.

V is TRBV19 and J is TRBJ1-1, with D maybe TRBD1 (5 bases). V was cut by 2 bases and J by 7 bases, with 11 bases left in between. Germline V lookup: CDR1 LNHDA, CDR2 SQIVND (reference sequence). CDR3 length equals 13 residues. The CDR3 region is CASSIRGNSEAFF. CDR3 nucleotide sequence: TGTGCCAGTAGTATACGGGGGAATAGTGAAGCTTTCTTT.

The V call is TRBV6-1, the J call TRBJ2-7; 11 positions match TRBD1. There are 16 residues in the CDR3. Germline values: CDR1 MNHNS, CDR2 SASEGT. Trimming cost V 2 bases and J 0 bases; bases outside gene matches: 3. CDR3 coding DNA: TGTGCCAGCAGTGAATGGGGACAGGGGGGCTCCTACGAGCAGTACTTC. It codes for CASSEWGQGGSYEQYF.

This clone was seen a handful of times. The gene calls are TRBV28 and TRBJ2-5; 10 bases line up with TRBD1. CDR1 is MDHEN, CDR2 SYDVKM, per germline. This CDR3 comprises 15 residues. V trimming: 5 bases; J trimming: 5 bases; junction bases outside the gene matches: 8. This chain's CDR3 is CASSLRQGAEETQYF. The CDR3 region has the DNA TGTGCCAGCAGTCTCCGACAGGGGGCTGAGGAGACCCAGTACTTC.

This chain links TRBV7-2 with TRBJ2-1; unclear D gene. V shed 5 bases and J shed 6 bases, with 11 bases lying between them. Per germline, CDR1 SGHTA and CDR2 FQGNSA. This CDR3 spans 13 amino acids. In DNA, the CDR3 is TGTGCCAGCAGCCGACAAGAGAGCAATGAGCAGTTCTTC. Encoded protein: CASSRQESNEQFF.

The chain links TRBV24-1 to TRBJ2-2, with TRBD2 matching 8 bases. Germline lookup yields CDR1 KGHDR and CDR2 SFDVKD. This CDR3 spans 15 amino acids. With V trimmed by 6 bases and J by 6 bases, 8 bases remained unmatched. The CDR3 reads CATSSSGTRAGELFF. The CDR3, as DNA: TGTGCCACCAGTTCTTCAGGGACTAGGGCCGGGGAGCTGTTTTTT.

CDR3: CASSIAVGGDIQYF. CDR3 nucleotides: TGTGCCAGTAGTATAGCGGTGGGAGGGGATATTCAGTACTTC. This chain uses TRBV19 with TRBJ2-4; TRBD2 matches at 7 bases. Trimming took 1 base from V and 10 from J; bases not matched to a gene: 7. This CDR3 spans 14 amino acids. Germline V CDR1 and CDR2: LNHDA, SQIVND (reference sequence).

The rearrangement links TRBV5-4 to TRBJ2-7; D is unresolved. V shed 0 bases and J shed 0 bases, with 7 bases lying between them. Germline V lookup: CDR1 SGHNT, CDR2 YYREEE (reference sequence). The CDR3 extends over 14 amino acids. CDR3 coding DNA: TGTGCCAGCAGCTTGGGAGACTCCTCCTACGAGCAGTACTTC. Translating it yields CASSLGDSSYEQYF.

The J gene is TRBJ2-7, the V gene TRBV18; TRBD1 might be the D (6 bases). The V gene lost 4 bases and the J gene lost 3 bases, with 13 bases spanning the gap. Germline-derived CDR1 and CDR2 are KGHSH and LQKENI. The CDR3 sequence is 14 residues long. CDR3 loop: CASSRGQSDYEQYF. The CDR3 nucleotides read TGTGCCAGCTCACGCGGACAGAGCGACTACGAGCAGTACTTC.

V is TRBV6-2 or TRBV6-3 and J is TRBJ2-5; no firm D call. Germline assignment: CDR1 MNHEY and CDR2 SVGEGT. V gave up 5 bases and J gave up 4 bases, with 11 bases separating them. This CDR3 contains 13 residues. CDR3 region: CASSGRVLETQYF. CDR3 bases: TGTGCCAGCAGTGGTCGGGTGTTAGAGACCCAGTACTTC.

V and J are TRBV2 and TRBJ1-2; 7 positions agree with TRBD1. CDR1 and CDR2 (germline): SNHLY, FYNNEI. The CDR3 totals 16 residues. V dropped 3 bases and J dropped 4; count of bases not matched to a gene: 11. The CDR3 spells CASSDGRLGQFYGYTF. CDR3 DNA sequence: TGTGCCAGCAGTGACGGTCGATTGGGACAGTTCTATGGCTACACCTTC.

In this sample, this clone turned up once. Here the CDR3 DNA reads TGTGCCAGCAGTTCAGGGAGGAATTCACCCCTCCACTTT. Translated, it gives CASSSGRNSPLHF. This chain uses TRBV6-5 with TRBJ1-6; D is perhaps TRBD1 (5 bases). V gave up 4 bases and J gave up 7 bases, with 8 bases separating them. The CDR3 covers 13 residues. Germline CDR1 and CDR2: MNHEY and SVGAGI.